A selection of T cell receptor beta chains follows, all from one sample in a study of PD-L1 blockade in urothelial cancer. Generated by immunoSEQ multiplex PCR, the TCRdb table keeps only in-frame clones and is missing some. The data hold around 110,000 clones, with approximately 90% observed a single time. Sequencing used PBMCs, obtained around atezolizumab (anti-PD-L1) treatment. These receptors came from a man aged 55 to 69 with urothelial cancer. The conserved cysteine and the conserved F or W are not part of the CDR3 here.

V	J	CDR3
TRBV7-2	TRBJ2-1	ASSLSPIVNNEQF
TRBV18	TRBJ2-2	ASSPPARSTGELF
TRBV30	TRBJ1-1	AWSRRRNTEAF
TRBV10-3	TRBJ2-7	AISESNNRPYEQY
TRBV28	TRBJ2-1	ASSSSGGANSYNEQF
TRBV5-1	TRBJ2-3	ASSVQPGLAGGDTQY
TRBV10-2	TRBJ1-1	ASSDRQGTEAF
TRBV5-1	TRBJ1-4	ASSSTGTGAEKLF
TRBV5-5	TRBJ2-1	ASSLRTGGVNEQF
TRBV19	TRBJ1-1	ASSTTGVNTEAF
TRBV5-1	TRBJ2-7	ASSLVEGGEQY
TRBV5-1	TRBJ2-6	ASSYGQTGFSGANVLT
TRBV28	TRBJ2-5	ASSLRGTETQY
TRBV5-4	TRBJ2-3	ASSPTGRGASTDTQY
TRBV15	TRBJ1-5	ATSRDRQRFNQPQH
TRBV19	TRBJ1-1	ASIPSGQGHVEAF
TRBV27	TRBJ1-1	ASRDRVNTEAF
TRBV5-6	TRBJ2-7	ASSPLTGARSYEQY
TRBV19	TRBJ2-3	ASNEGYGVGTDTQY
TRBV5-8	TRBJ2-3	ASSSMKGGTDTQY
TRBV28	TRBJ1-5	AVLGGDRSNQPQH
TRBV5-1	TRBJ1-6	ASSLYGTGDSPLH
TRBV18	TRBJ2-1	ASSPPARVRNEQF
TRBV5-6	TRBJ1-1	ASSVRDRGKKNTEAF
TRBV2	TRBJ1-2	ASSELDGDYGYT
TRBV29-1	TRBJ2-7	SVYRDSPYEQY
TRBV27	TRBJ1-4	ASSFLQGNEKLF
TRBV7-3	TRBJ2-7	ASSPGGATYEQY